This entry features one T cell receptor beta chain sequence. This sample is part of a study of blood T cell repertoires in COVID-19. Study processing details: Estimated nucleated cell counts came from reference gene primer amplification. Sequencing used immunoSEQ multiplex PCR; TCRdb keeps in-frame clones, though not all of them. V, J and clone size are those of that table, while D and trimming were read from the DNA. This table holds 200,000 to 250,000 clones, more than 80% found once. V was shortened by 6 bases and J by 1 base, with 12 bases between the two germline ends. The CDR3 spans 14 residues. Germline assignment: CDR1 MNHEY and CDR2 SMNVEV (reference sequence).

The V call is TRBV27, the J call TRBJ1-1; D gene ambiguous. This TCR derives from a woman in her thirties or forties with acute COVID-19. Sequenced input: PBMCs or T cells enriched from blood (not recorded which). The CDR3 reads CASRRAGGNTEAFF. In DNA form, the CDR3 reads TGTGCCAGCAGGCGGGCCGGTGGGAACACTGAAGCTTTCTTT.